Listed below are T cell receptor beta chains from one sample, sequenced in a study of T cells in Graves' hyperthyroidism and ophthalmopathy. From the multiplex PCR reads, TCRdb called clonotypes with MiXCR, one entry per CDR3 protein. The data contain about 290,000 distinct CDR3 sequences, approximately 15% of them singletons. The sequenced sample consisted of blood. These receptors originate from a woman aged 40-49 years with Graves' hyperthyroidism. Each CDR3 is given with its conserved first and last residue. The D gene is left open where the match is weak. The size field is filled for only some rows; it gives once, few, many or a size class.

cdr3_aa: CASLPSSYNSPLHF
cdr3_nt: TGTGCCAGTCTTCCGAGCTCCTATAATTCACCCCTCCACTTT
v_call: TRBV2
d_call: NA
j_call: TRBJ1-6
clone_size: many

cdr3_aa: CASSGTGTTYNEQFF
cdr3_nt: TGCGCCAGCAGCGGCACCGGGACGACTTACAATGAGCAGTTCTTC
v_call: TRBV5-1
d_call: NA
j_call: TRBJ2-1
clone_size: few

cdr3_aa: CASSITPRGNTEAFF
cdr3_nt: TGTGCCAGCAGTATAACCCCCAGGGGGAACACTGAAGCTTTCTTT
v_call: TRBV27
d_call: NA
j_call: TRBJ1-1
clone_size: few

cdr3_aa: CSVGSEPQHF
cdr3_nt: TGCTCCGTCGGGAGTGAGCCCCAGCATTTT
v_call: TRBV29-1
d_call: NA
j_call: TRBJ1-5
clone_size: NA

cdr3_aa: CSADASGRSSVYEQYF
cdr3_nt: TGCAGTGCTGATGCTAGCGGGAGATCGTCGGTGTACGAGCAGTACTTC
v_call: TRBV20-1
d_call: TRBD2
j_call: TRBJ2-7
clone_size: many

cdr3_aa: CASSHLGLAGGENTQYF
cdr3_nt: TGCGCCAGCAGTCATCTTGGACTAGCGGGAGGGGAGAATACGCAGTATTTT
v_call: TRBV10-2
d_call: TRBD2
j_call: TRBJ2-3
clone_size: once

cdr3_aa: CASSLGPSREQYF
cdr3_nt: TGTGCCAGCAGTTTAGGACCCTCCAGGGAGCAGTACTTC
v_call: TRBV28
d_call: NA
j_call: TRBJ2-7
clone_size: few

cdr3_aa: CASSQTVDTQYF
cdr3_nt: TGTGCCAGCAGCCAGACTGTAGATACGCAGTATTTT
v_call: TRBV7-9
d_call: NA
j_call: TRBJ2-3
clone_size: few

cdr3_aa: CASSQVETASNQPQHF
cdr3_nt: TGCGCCAGCAGCCAAGTAGAGACAGCCAGCAATCAGCCCCAGCATTTT
v_call: TRBV4-1
d_call: NA
j_call: TRBJ1-5
clone_size: few

cdr3_aa: CASRALGQPQHF
cdr3_nt: TGTGCCAGCAGGGCCCTCGGACAGCCCCAGCATTTT
v_call: TRBV6-2/TRBV6-3
d_call: NA
j_call: TRBJ1-5
clone_size: many

cdr3_aa: CASSWGSSSYNEQFF
cdr3_nt: TGTGCCAGCAGTTGGGGGAGCAGCTCCTACAATGAGCAGTTCTTC
v_call: TRBV13
d_call: NA
j_call: TRBJ2-1
clone_size: few

cdr3_aa: CASSKLARETQYF
cdr3_nt: TGTGCCAGCAGTAAGCTAGCTCGGGAGACCCAGTACTTC
v_call: TRBV27
d_call: NA
j_call: TRBJ2-5
clone_size: many

cdr3_aa: CASSRRLAGGRYEQYF
cdr3_nt: TGTGCCAGCAGCCGCCGACTAGCGGGAGGCCGCTACGAGCAGTACTTC
v_call: TRBV11-2
d_call: TRBD2
j_call: TRBJ2-7
clone_size: NA

cdr3_aa: CASSVGDNEQFF
cdr3_nt: TGTGCCAGCAGTGTGGGGGACAATGAGCAGTTCTTC
v_call: TRBV2
d_call: NA
j_call: TRBJ2-1
clone_size: many

cdr3_aa: CASSSPGSEKLFF
cdr3_nt: TGTGCCAGCAGCTCTCCGGGGTCGGAAAAACTGTTTTTT
v_call: TRBV5-4
d_call: NA
j_call: TRBJ1-4
clone_size: few

cdr3_aa: CASSSTGAIGYTF
cdr3_nt: TGTGCCAGCAGTAGTACGGGGGCGATTGGCTACACCTTC
v_call: TRBV2
d_call: NA
j_call: TRBJ1-2
clone_size: many

cdr3_aa: CASTAQTNTEAFF
cdr3_nt: TGTGCCAGCACGGCCCAGACCAACACTGAAGCTTTCTTT
v_call: TRBV6-1
d_call: NA
j_call: TRBJ1-1
clone_size: many

cdr3_aa: CASSELVSDTQYF
cdr3_nt: TGTGCCAGCAGTGAATTGGTCTCAGATACGCAGTATTTT
v_call: TRBV6-1
d_call: NA
j_call: TRBJ2-3
clone_size: many

cdr3_aa: CATSEGGYNQPQHF
cdr3_nt: TGTGCCACCAGTGAAGGGGGCTACAATCAGCCCCAGCATTTT
v_call: TRBV24-1
d_call: TRBD1
j_call: TRBJ1-5
clone_size: many

cdr3_aa: CASSLDKGAEAFF
cdr3_nt: TGTGCCAGCAGCCTCGACAAGGGCGCCGAAGCTTTCTTT
v_call: TRBV3-1
d_call: NA
j_call: TRBJ1-1
clone_size: few

cdr3_aa: CASSIEPGGPQHF
cdr3_nt: TGTGCCAGTAGTATAGAACCCGGGGGGCCCCAGCATTTT
v_call: TRBV19
d_call: NA
j_call: TRBJ1-5
clone_size: many

cdr3_aa: CASSLRTGGTEAFF
cdr3_nt: TGTGCCAGCAGCCTCAGGACAGGGGGGACTGAAGCTTTCTTT
v_call: TRBV3-1
d_call: TRBD1
j_call: TRBJ1-1
clone_size: many

cdr3_aa: CATSEGRDTQYF
cdr3_nt: TGTGCCACCAGCGAAGGACGGGATACGCAGTATTTT
v_call: TRBV15
d_call: NA
j_call: TRBJ2-3
clone_size: few